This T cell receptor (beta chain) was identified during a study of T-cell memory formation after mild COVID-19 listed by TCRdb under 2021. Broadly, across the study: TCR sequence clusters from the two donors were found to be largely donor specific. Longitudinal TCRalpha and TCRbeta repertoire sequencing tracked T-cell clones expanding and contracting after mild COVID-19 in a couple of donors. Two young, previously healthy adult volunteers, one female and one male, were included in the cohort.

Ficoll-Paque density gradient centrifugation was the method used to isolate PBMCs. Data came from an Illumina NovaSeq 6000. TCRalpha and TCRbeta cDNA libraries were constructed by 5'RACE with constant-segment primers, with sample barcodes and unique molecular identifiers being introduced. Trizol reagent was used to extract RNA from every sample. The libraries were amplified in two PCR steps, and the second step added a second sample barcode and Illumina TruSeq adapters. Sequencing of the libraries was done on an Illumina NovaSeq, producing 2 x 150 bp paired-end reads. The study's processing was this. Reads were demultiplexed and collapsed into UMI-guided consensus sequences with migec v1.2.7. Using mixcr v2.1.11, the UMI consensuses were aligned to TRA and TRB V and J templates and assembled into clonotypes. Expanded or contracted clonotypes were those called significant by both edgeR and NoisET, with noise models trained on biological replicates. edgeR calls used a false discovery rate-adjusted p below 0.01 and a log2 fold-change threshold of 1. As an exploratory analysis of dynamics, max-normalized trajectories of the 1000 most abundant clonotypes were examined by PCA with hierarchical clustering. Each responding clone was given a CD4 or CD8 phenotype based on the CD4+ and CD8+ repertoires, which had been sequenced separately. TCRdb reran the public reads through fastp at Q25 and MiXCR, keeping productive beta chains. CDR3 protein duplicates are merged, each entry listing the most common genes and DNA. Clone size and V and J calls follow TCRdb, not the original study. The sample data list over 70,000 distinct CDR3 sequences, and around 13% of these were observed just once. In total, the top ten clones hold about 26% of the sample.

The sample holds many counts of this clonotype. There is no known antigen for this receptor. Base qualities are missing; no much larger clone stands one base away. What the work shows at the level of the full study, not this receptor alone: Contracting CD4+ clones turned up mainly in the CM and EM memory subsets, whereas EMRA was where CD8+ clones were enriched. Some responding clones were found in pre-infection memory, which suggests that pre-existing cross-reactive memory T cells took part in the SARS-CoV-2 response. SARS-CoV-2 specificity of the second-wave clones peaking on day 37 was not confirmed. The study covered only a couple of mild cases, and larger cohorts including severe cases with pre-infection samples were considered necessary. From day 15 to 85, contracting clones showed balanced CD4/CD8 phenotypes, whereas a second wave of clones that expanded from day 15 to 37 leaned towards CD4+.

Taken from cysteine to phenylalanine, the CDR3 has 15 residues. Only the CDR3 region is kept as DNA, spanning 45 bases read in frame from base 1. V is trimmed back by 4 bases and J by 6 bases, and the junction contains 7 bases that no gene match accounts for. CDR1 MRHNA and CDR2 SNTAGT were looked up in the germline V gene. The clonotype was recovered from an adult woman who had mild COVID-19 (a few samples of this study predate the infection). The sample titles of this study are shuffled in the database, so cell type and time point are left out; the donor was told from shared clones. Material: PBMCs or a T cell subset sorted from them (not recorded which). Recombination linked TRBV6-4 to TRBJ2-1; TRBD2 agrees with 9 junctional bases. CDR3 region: CASSAHSGSSNEQFF. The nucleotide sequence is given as TGTGCCAGCAGTGCCCATAGCGGGAGTAGCAATGAGCAGTTCTTC.